The subject of this entry is one TCR beta chain. As processed by the authors: For nucleated cells, counts were estimated from reference gene primer amplification. Repertoires were generated with immunoSEQ multiplex PCR, while TCRdb's copy carries only in-frame clones and drops some. That table supplies the V and J calls and clone size; D and trimming were determined from the DNA. The sample holds around 150,000 clones, around 80% seen once. The CDR3 covers 16 residues. Germline V gene lookup returns CDR1 SGHTA and CDR2 FQGNSA. V was clipped by 4 bases and J by 4 bases; unmatched bases: 8. The data were taken from a study of blood T cell repertoires in COVID-19.

Input material: PBMCs or T cells enriched from blood (not recorded which). This clonotype originated in a man aged 50-59 years who had recovered from COVID-19. The chain couples TRBV7-2 to TRBJ2-5; 11 nucleotides agree with TRBD2. This CDR3 reads CASSSNSGGASETQYF. The CDR3 DNA reads TGTGCCAGCAGCTCAAATAGCGGGGGGGCCTCAGAGACCCAGTACTTC.